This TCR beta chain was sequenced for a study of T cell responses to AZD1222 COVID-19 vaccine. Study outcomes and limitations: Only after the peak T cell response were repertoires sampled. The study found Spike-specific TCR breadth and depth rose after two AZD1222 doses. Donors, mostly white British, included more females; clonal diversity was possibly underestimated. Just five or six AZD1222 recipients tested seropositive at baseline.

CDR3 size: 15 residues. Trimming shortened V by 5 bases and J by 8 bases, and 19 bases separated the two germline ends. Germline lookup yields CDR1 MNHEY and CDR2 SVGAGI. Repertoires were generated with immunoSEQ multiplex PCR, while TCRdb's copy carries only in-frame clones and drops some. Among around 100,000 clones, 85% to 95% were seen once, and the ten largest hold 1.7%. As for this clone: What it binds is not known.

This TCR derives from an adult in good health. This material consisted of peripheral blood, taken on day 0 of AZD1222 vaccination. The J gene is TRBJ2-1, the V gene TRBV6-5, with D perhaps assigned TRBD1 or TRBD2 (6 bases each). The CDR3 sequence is CASSNLAGHGYEQFF. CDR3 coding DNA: TGTGCCAGCAGTAACCTGGCGGGACATGGTTATGAGCAGTTCTTC.